Described below is a single TCR beta chain sequence and its context. Its antigen remains unknown. Germline V CDR1 and CDR2: GTSNPN, SVGIG (reference sequence). The CDR3 is 12 amino acids. The V and J ends lost 1 base and 7 bases respectively, with 10 bases between them. This specimen comes from a study of cytomegalovirus exposure and HLA in healthy donors. With 60 Vbeta and 13 Jbeta primers, the PCR was carried out. Some clones are missing from TCRdb's copy, which holds only in-frame ones; the method was immunoSEQ multiplex PCR. The sample includes over 150,000 clones, approximately 85% seen only once; the top ten take around 11%. Findings and limits, study-wide: Follow-up analysis later connected one missense variant in DCLRE1C with trimming of TCR beta V- and J-genes. Follow-up analysis seemed to connect common viral pathogens with several of the most significant clusters identified.

This clonotype was sampled from a man over 45 in good health and CMV-seropositive. The specimen was PBMCs. The genes are TRBV30 and TRBJ1-2; D uncertain. CDR3 amino acids: CAWSAGLSGYTF. CDR3 DNA sequence: TGTGCCTGGAGTGCGGGTCTCTCTGGCTACACCTTC. The full variable domain, its missing parts supplied by reference TRBV30 and TRBJ1-2, is SQTIHQWPATLVQPVGSPLSLECTVEGTSNPNLYWYRQAAGRGLQLLFYSVGIGQISSEVPQNLSASRPQDRQFILSSKKLLLSDSGFYLCAWSAGLSGYTFGSGTRLTVV.